This entry describes one T cell receptor beta chain. The sample is drawn from a study of PD-L1 blockade in urothelial cancer. Study at large: There were a median of around 140,000 T cells in blood samples.

PCRs each included synthetic TCR analog templates spiked in. TCRdb keeps only in-frame clones here, not all; method: immunoSEQ multiplex PCR. The sample holds 95,000 or so clones, 80% to 90% seen once. As to time point: pretreatment peripheral blood. Each patient presented with locally advanced or metastatic urothelial carcinoma. Germline V lookup: CDR1 SNHLY, CDR2 FYNNEI. V shed 2 bases and J 7 bases; nucleotides not matched to a gene: 5. This CDR3 spans 13 amino acids. This specimen consisted of PBMCs, obtained around atezolizumab (anti-PD-L1) treatment. The TCR sequence derives from a man aged 55-75 years with urothelial cancer. This rearrangement joins TRBV2 to TRBJ2-7, with 7 bases lining up with TRBD2. The CDR3 DNA reads TGTGCCAGCAGTGAAATCGGGGGGAAGGAGCAGTACTTC. Its protein is CASSEIGGKEQYF. Looking up the rest from reference TRBV2 and TRBJ2-7 gives the full variable domain: EPEVTQTPSHQVTQMGQEVILRCVPISNHLYFYWYRQILGQKVEFLVSFYNNEISEKSEIFDDQFSVERPDGSNFTLKIRSTKLEDSAMYFCASSEIGGKEQYFGPGTRLTVT.